These 5 T cell receptor beta chains came from one sample sequenced in a study of shared clonotypes between healthy human individuals. Libraries were prepared by immunoSEQ multiplex PCR; TCRdb keeps only in-frame clonotypes and omits some of them. The sample lists approximately 2.1 million clones, approximately 93% seen once, with under 0.45% in the top ten. Sequences were obtained from naive CD4+ T cells from PBMCs. Sample subset: CD45RA+ positively selected. All receptors derive from a man aged 18 to 30 in good health. Some clones in this sample may be carry-over from other donors' samples.

A single count supports this clone. The chain uses TRBV6-6 and TRBJ2-3; weak D call: TRBD2 (6 bases). The CDR3 is made up of 13 amino acids. The germline CDR1 and CDR2 sequences are MNHNY and SVGAGI (reference sequence). The V end was cut by 4 bases, the J end by 7 bases, with 12 bases between. CDR3 sequence: CASSSGSGNTQYF. CDR3 sequence (DNA): TGTGCCAGCAGTTCCGGGAGTGGGAATACGCAGTATTTT.

V usage is TRBV5-6 and J usage is TRBJ1-5; 8 bases align to TRBD1. The CDR3 consists of 14 residues. Germline V CDR1 and CDR2: SGHDT, YYEEEE. V lost 4 bases to trimming and J lost 7 bases; unmatched junction nucleotides: 7. The CDR3 coding sequence is TGTGCCAGCAGCCGGACAGGGCTCGAACAGCCCCAGCATTTT. Its protein is CASSRTGLEQPQHF.

V usage is TRBV18 and J usage is TRBJ1-2; 7 bases align to TRBD1. CDR3 length equals 15 residues. Germline CDR1 KGHSH, CDR2 LQKENI. The ends lost 2 bases at V and 5 bases at J; junction bases unmatched: 8. The CDR3 region is CASSPGTELTYGYTF. DNA of the CDR3: TGTGCCAGCTCACCAGGGACAGAACTTACTTATGGCTACACCTTC.

On this clone: Relative to the germline gene, one junction end is altered; a read error may explain this. V and J are TRBV28 and TRBJ1-4, with 10 bases matching TRBD1. The V gene's germline CDR1 is MDHEN and CDR2 SYDVKM. This CDR3 is built from 13 residues. The CDR3 sequence is CATSQTGGRKLFF. The CDR3, as DNA: TGTGCCACCAGTCAGACAGGGGGCAGGAAACTGTTTTTT.

The chain is built from TRBV6-4 and TRBJ2-7; unclear D gene. The germline V gene has CDR1 MRHNA and CDR2 SNTAGT. V was pared by 6 bases and J by 0 bases, with 21 bases between. The CDR3 contains 17 residues. This CDR3 reads CASRNWTWAASSYEQYF. In DNA, the CDR3 is TGTGCCAGCAGGAACTGGACCTGGGCAGCCAGCTCCTACGAGCAGTACTTC.